This T cell receptor (beta chain) was captured in a study of regulatory T cells in long-lasting Graves disease. Time point defined: newly diagnosed GD, antithyroid drugs for less than 3 months. Preparation of the TCR library used RNA extracted from PBMCs. This clonotype was seen repeatedly, ten times or more. The CDR3 spans 15 residues. Trimming took 5 bases from V and 3 from J; bases not matched to a gene: 5. CDR1 is SNHLY and CDR2 is FYNNEI in the germline V gene. Construction of the TCR beta libraries employed iRepertoire HTBI primers in conjunction with Arm-PCR of CDR3 regions. TCRdb used MiXCR to reprocess the multiplex PCR reads, holding one entry per CDR3 protein. Of about 500,000 distinct CDR3 sequences listed, more than 10% are singletons. The same data also contributed to another study, on T cells in Graves' hyperthyroidism and ophthalmopathy. That report notes: Patients were excluded for uncontrolled infection, other autoimmune disease, pregnancy or lactation. Using the HTBI primer set, a first-round RT-PCR was run on the TCR CDR3. Most thyroid clonotypes expanded above 0.001 appeared in blood too.

The specimen was peripheral blood mononuclear cells (PBMCs), collected at new diagnosis, from a patient treated with antithyroid drugs. V and J are TRBV2 and TRBJ2-3; 10 positions match TRBD2. The TCR comes from a woman aged 25 to 45 with Graves disease. The CDR3, as DNA: TGTGCCAGCAGTCGGCTAGCGGGAGTAACAGATACGCAGTATTTT. Its protein product is CASSRLAGVTDTQYF.